Below, 32 T cell receptor beta chains from the same sample are listed, as sequenced in a study of T cell responses to AZD1222 COVID-19 vaccine. Sequenced by immunoSEQ multiplex PCR; TCRdb stores in-frame clones only, minus some. Among 170,000 or so clones listed, less than 95% were seen once. Specimen: peripheral blood, collected on day 0 of AZD1222 vaccination. The receptor set was obtained from an adult in good health.

This chain links TRBV9 with TRBJ2-1; tentatively, D is TRBD2 (6 bases). Trimming took off 4 bases at V and 7 bases at J, with 18 bases between the two ends. This CDR3 contains 15 residues. CDR1 and CDR2 (germline): SGDLS, YYNGEE. Here the CDR3 DNA reads TGTGCCAGCAGCCCGTCCGGGAGCCCAACGAATGAGCAGTTCTTC. Translating gives CASSPSGSPTNEQFF.

This clone came up once. The rearrangement uses TRBV12-3 or TRBV12-4 and TRBJ1-1; no reliable D call. CDR3 length equals 13 residues. The V end was cut by 3 bases, the J end by 3 bases, with 8 bases between. The CDR3 DNA sequence: TGTGCCAGCAGTTTTGAGAGGGACACTGAAGCTTTCTTT. Amino acids: CASSFERDTEAFF.

The chain combines TRBV5-1 with TRBJ1-1; maybe TRBD1 (5 bases). This CDR3 has 15 amino acids. The germline V gene has CDR1 SGHRS and CDR2 YFSETQ. V gave up 0 bases and J gave up 2 bases, with 11 bases separating them. CDR3 residues: CASSLVGGSNTEAFF. The CDR3 nucleotides are TGCGCCAGCAGCTTGGTGGGGGGAAGTAACACTGAAGCTTTCTTT.

CDR3 nucleotide sequence: TGTGCCAGCAGTTACTCGGTACAGGGGAAGGAAAAACTGTTTTTT. Translating gives CASSYSVQGKEKLFF. The chain links TRBV6-5 to TRBJ1-4, with 7 positions matching TRBD1. The CDR3 is 15 amino acids. The germline V gene has CDR1 MNHEY and CDR2 SVGAGI. The ends lost 0 bases at V and 8 bases at J; junction bases unmatched: 6.

The chain uses TRBV28 and TRBJ2-5, with a weak D call TRBD2 (5 bases). Germline values: CDR1 MDHEN, CDR2 SYDVKM. The V and J ends lost 4 bases and 14 bases respectively, with 14 bases between them. There are 11 residues in the CDR3. The CDR3 coding sequence is TGTGCCAGCAGTTCGGACTCGCCCCTTTACTTC. Translating it yields CASSSDSPLYF. Full variable domain (rest looked up from reference TRBV28 and TRBJ2-5): DVKVTQSSRYLVKRTGEKVFLECVQDMDHENMFWYRQDPGLGLRLIYFSYDVKMKEKGDIPEGYSVSREKKERFSLILESASTNQTSMYLCASSSDSPLYFGPGTRLLVL.

The V and J genes are TRBV6-5 and TRBJ1-3; 8 positions match TRBD1. Germline V CDR1 and CDR2: MNHEY, SVGAGI. V shed 7 bases and J 0 bases; nucleotides not matched to a gene: 5. The CDR3 covers 15 residues. This CDR3 is CASNRQGNSGNTIYF. CDR3 nucleotides: TGTGCCAGCAACCGACAGGGGAACTCTGGAAACACCATATATTTT.

The chain employs TRBV6-2 or TRBV6-3 and TRBJ1-5; D possibly corresponds to TRBD1 (6 bases). This CDR3 has 16 amino acids. Trimming pared 6 bases from V and 2 bases from J, leaving 17 bases between. CDR1 MNHEY and CDR2 SVGEGT come from the germline V gene. The CDR3 sequence is CASSTNRVRGNQPQHF. In DNA form, the CDR3 reads TGTGCCAGCAGCACTAACAGGGTTAGGGGCAATCAGCCCCAGCATTTT.

The rearrangement links TRBV5-1 to TRBJ2-2, with 7 nucleotides matching TRBD1. CDR1 is SGHRS and CDR2 is YFSETQ in the germline V gene. Trimming cost V 2 bases and J 5 bases; bases outside gene matches: 0. The CDR3 runs to 13 residues. The CDR3 DNA follows: TGCGCCAGCAGCTTACAGGGGACCGGGGAGCTGTTTTTT. As protein: CASSLQGTGELFF.

The chain joins TRBV9 to TRBJ1-1; 7 bases are shared with TRBD1. This CDR3 is built from 16 residues. V lost 0 bases, J lost 1 base, and 6 bases stayed unmatched. The germline V gene has CDR1 SGDLS and CDR2 YYNGEE. DNA for the CDR3: TGTGCCAGCAGCGTAGGGGACAGCGGAGGGAACACTGAAGCTTTCTTT. Its protein product is CASSVGDSGGNTEAFF.

The V gene is TRBV24-1, the J gene TRBJ1-4, with a possible D match to TRBD1 (6 bases). The CDR3 has 11 amino acids. CDR1 and CDR2 from the germline V gene are KGHDR and SFDVKD. V lost 9 bases and J lost 10, with 11 bases in between. The CDR3 sequence is CATQEGGKLFF. The CDR3 bases are TGTGCCACCCAAGAGGGGGGAAAACTGTTTTTT.

The rearrangement uses TRBV12-3 or TRBV12-4 and TRBJ2-2, with unresolved D. CDR3 length: 11 residues. The V gene lost 6 bases and the J gene lost 5 bases, with 4 bases spanning the gap. The CDR3 spells CASRLTGELFF. CDR3 bases: TGTGCCAGCAGGCTTACCGGGGAGCTGTTTTTT.

The V gene is TRBV7-3, the J gene TRBJ2-5; a possible D gene is TRBD2 (5 bases). This CDR3 has 15 amino acids. The V end lost 5 bases, the J end lost 4 bases, and 17 bases lay between the germline ends. Germline CDR1 SGHTA, CDR2 FQGTGA. CDR3 residues: CASSAISSSRETQYF. The DNA for the CDR3 is TGTGCCAGCAGCGCAATTTCTAGCTCTAGAGAGACCCAGTACTTC. Supplemented by reference TRBV7-3 and TRBJ2-5, the full variable domain reads GAGVSQTPSNKVTEKGKYVELRCDPISGHTALYWYRQSLGQGPEFLIYFQGTGAADDSGLPNDRFFAVRPEGSVSTLKIQRTERGDSAVYLCASSAISSSRETQYFGPGTRLLVL.

The CDR3 sequence: CSVGDGTNYGYTF. CDR3 bases: TGCAGCGTTGGCGATGGGACGAACTATGGCTACACCTTC. The chain uses TRBV29-1 and TRBJ1-2, with D possibly being TRBD1 (5 bases). Trimming shortened V by 4 bases and J by 2 bases, and 11 bases separated the two germline ends. The CDR3 extends over 13 amino acids. Germline lookup yields CDR1 SQVTM and CDR2 ANQGSEA. Drawing the rest from reference TRBV29-1 and TRBJ1-2, the complete variable domain is SAVISQKPSRDICQRGTSLTIQCQVDSQVTMMFWYRQQPGQSLTLIATANQGSEATYESGFVIDKFPISRPNLTFSTLTVSNMSPEDSSIYLCSVGDGTNYGYTFGSGTRLTVV.

The chain links TRBV6-2 or TRBV6-3 to TRBJ2-4, with 7 positions matching TRBD1. CDR1 is MNHEY, CDR2 SVGEGT, per germline. CDR3 length: 15 amino acids. With V trimmed by 6 bases and J by 4 bases, 9 bases remained unmatched. CDR3 DNA sequence: TGTGCCAGCAGCCTACTCCGGGACAGTAAAAACATTCAGTACTTC. Protein product: CASSLLRDSKNIQYF.

The chain has TRBV7-6 and TRBJ1-6; D call uncertain. CDR1 is SGHVS, CDR2 FNYEAQ, per germline. V was pared by 2 bases and J by 8 bases, with 16 bases between. This CDR3 has 16 amino acids. CDR3 sequence reads: CASSLQALPTDSPLHF. The CDR3 DNA is TGTGCCAGCAGCTTACAAGCACTACCCACGGATTCACCCCTCCACTTT. Variable domain in full (rest from reference TRBV7-6 and TRBJ1-6): GAGVSQSPRYKVTKRGQDVALRCDPISGHVSLYWYRQALGQGPEFLTYFNYEAQQDKSGLPNDRFSAERPEGSISTLTIQRTEQRDSAMYRCASSLQALPTDSPLHFGNGTRLTVT.

The chain uses TRBV7-6 and TRBJ2-7, with unresolved D. The ends were cut back, 2 bases at V and 7 bases at J, with 15 bases in the middle. Germline V gives CDR1 SGHVS, CDR2 FNYEAQ. This CDR3 is built from 14 residues. This chain's CDR3 is CASSLNPAVEEQYF. The CDR3 DNA sequence: TGTGCCAGCAGCTTAAATCCGGCGGTGGAGGAGCAGTACTTC.

The chain is built from TRBV5-1 and TRBJ1-4; D remains unclear. The CDR3 loop spans 16 amino acids. CDR1 is SGHRS, CDR2 YFSETQ, per germline. Trimming cost V 0 bases and J 8 bases, with 17 bases left between them. The CDR3, as DNA: TGCGCCAGCAGCTTGGGTGCGTCGCTGGAAGTGGAAAAACTGTTTTTT. Its translation: CASSLGASLEVEKLFF.

Concerning this clone: Given the absence of the conserved phenylalanine or tryptophan at the CDR3 end, a read error is likely. The DNA is omitted, as the CDR3 cannot be located on it reliably, and the CDR3 follows TCRdb's listing. The CDR3 loop is CASSHGVWAGV. This chain connects TRBV12-3 or TRBV12-4 to TRBJ1-1; TRBD1, as called in the table, went unchecked against the DNA. The CDR3 has 11 residues if both end residues are counted.

The J gene is TRBJ1-3, the V gene TRBV28; unclear D gene. Germline CDR1 MDHEN, CDR2 SYDVKM. Trimming removed 0 bases at V and 1 base at J, with 10 bases between. The CDR3 is 16 residues long. This CDR3 is CASSLWTLPSGNTIYF. The CDR3 coding sequence is TGTGCCAGCAGTTTATGGACCCTACCTTCTGGAAACACCATATATTTT. The whole variable domain, filled in from reference TRBV28 and TRBJ1-3, reads DVKVTQSSRYLVKRTGEKVFLECVQDMDHENMFWYRQDPGLGLRLIYFSYDVKMKEKGDIPEGYSVSREKKERFSLILESASTNQTSMYLCASSLWTLPSGNTIYFGEGSWLTVV.

J is TRBJ1-4 and V is TRBV27; TRBD1 agrees at 9 bases. CDR3 size: 20 residues. Germline CDR1 and CDR2: MNHEY and SMNVEV (reference sequence). Trimming took 5 bases from V and 0 from J; bases not matched to a gene: 16. The CDR3 DNA reads TGTGCCAGCAGTCACCCGGGGGGGACAGGGAACCATTCAACTAATGAAAAACTGTTTTTT. Amino acids: CASSHPGGTGNHSTNEKLFF.

The V and J genes are TRBV4-3 and TRBJ2-7; 8 bases are shared with TRBD2. CDR1 is LGHNA, CDR2 YSLEER, per germline. Germline trimming cut 8 bases from V and 6 bases from J; bases unmatched to any gene: 3. This CDR3 region has 11 residues. In nucleotides, the CDR3 is TGCGCCAGCTCGGGGGGGGCCGAGCAGTACTTC. Its translation is CASSGGAEQYF.

The gene calls are TRBV7-8 and TRBJ1-4; 8 bases fit TRBD1. J lost 6 bases, V lost 1 base, and 13 bases had no gene match. Looked up from germline, CDR1 is SGHVS and CDR2 is FQNEAQ. The length of the CDR3 is 18 residues. CDR3 DNA: TGTGCCAGCAGCTTAGTTGTGACAGGGGCTCTTGGGTATGAAAAACTGTTTTTT. This translates into CASSLVVTGALGYEKLFF.

CDR3 sequence reads: CASTTGPNYGYTF. In DNA form, the CDR3 reads TGTGCCAGCACGACAGGGCCCAACTATGGCTACACCTTC. The rearrangement uses TRBV18 and TRBJ1-2, with 7 bases lining up with TRBD1. From germline, CDR1 is KGHSH and CDR2 LQKENI. J gave up 2 bases and V 8 bases, and 5 bases lay outside the gene matches. The CDR3 runs to 13 residues.

V gene TRBV11-2 combines with J gene TRBJ2-7; the D gene is possibly TRBD1 (7 bases). The V end lost 5 bases, the J end lost 1 base, and 21 bases lay between the germline ends. Germline V gene lookup returns CDR1 SGHAT and CDR2 FQNNGV. The CDR3 has 17 amino acids. The chain's CDR3 is CASSKRQGLGSSYEQYF. CDR3 DNA sequence: TGTGCCAGCAGCAAAAGACAGGGACTGGGGAGTTCCTACGAGCAGTACTTC.

As regards this clone: Other DNA sequences of this sample code for an identical CDR3. The rearrangement links TRBV27 to TRBJ1-3, with TRBD1 matching over 9 bases. Germline lookup yields CDR1 MNHEY and CDR2 SMNVEV (reference sequence). This CDR3 has 15 amino acids. V lost 2 bases, J lost 2 bases, and 1 base stayed unmatched. CDR3 nucleotides: TGTGCCAGCAGTTTAGGGACAGGGACTGGAAACACCATATATTTT. This translates into CASSLGTGTGNTIYF.

The gene calls are TRBV6-5 and TRBJ1-2; D is possibly TRBD1 (5 bases). Germline-derived CDR1 and CDR2 are MNHEY and SVGAGI. This CDR3 is 15 amino acids long. Trimming left V 7 bases short and J 2 bases short, with 17 bases between. The CDR3 coding sequence is TGTGCCAGCAAAGTGACCGCAGGGAGCAACTATGGCTACACCTTC. Its translation is CASKVTAGSNYGYTF.

CDR3 coding DNA: TGTGCCAGCACCAAACCAGGGGTTAACACTGAAGCTTTCTTT. Translated, it gives CASTKPGVNTEAFF. The gene calls are TRBV2 and TRBJ1-1; D is possibly TRBD1 (6 bases). The CDR3 has 14 amino acids. The germline gives CDR1 SNHLY, CDR2 FYNNEI. V was cut by 7 bases and J by 2 bases, with 14 bases left in between.

CDR3: CASRETGRNQPQHF. The CDR3, as DNA: TGTGCCAGCAGGGAGACAGGACGGAATCAGCCCCAGCATTTT. The rearrangement joins TRBV2 to TRBJ1-5, with a tentative D call TRBD1 (6 bases). V was cut by 6 bases and J by 4 bases, with 13 bases left in between. This CDR3 spans 14 amino acids. Germline V gives CDR1 SNHLY, CDR2 FYNNEI.

The chain is built from TRBV10-1 and TRBJ2-2; tentatively, D is TRBD1 (5 bases). CDR3 length: 14 residues. The germline V gene encodes CDR1 WNHNN and CDR2 SYGVQD (reference sequence). V dropped 2 bases and J dropped 1 base, with 5 bases sitting between them. In DNA form, the CDR3 reads TGCGCCAGCAGTGAGCAGGGGAACACCGGGGAGCTGTTTTTT. As protein: CASSEQGNTGELFF.

This sequence joins TRBV11-2 and TRBJ1-6, with 8 bases identical to TRBD1. CDR3 length: 16 residues. Per the germline V gene, CDR1 is SGHAT and CDR2 is FQNNGV. J lost 7 bases, V lost 4 bases, and 9 bases had no gene match. The CDR3 nucleotides are TGTGCCAGCAGCTCCCCCCCTGGGACAGGCAATTCACCCCTCCACTTT. This codes for CASSSPPGTGNSPLHF.

Here the CDR3 reads CATSGRTNTEAFF. In DNA form, the CDR3 reads TGTGCCACCAGCGGACGGACGAACACTGAAGCTTTCTTT. The chain joins TRBV15 to TRBJ1-1; D gene ambiguous. Between the trimmed V and J ends, which lost 5 bases and 1 base, there was a span of 8 bases. Germline V gives CDR1 LNHNV, CDR2 YYDKDF (reference sequence). The CDR3 is 13 residues long.

The chain has TRBV13 and TRBJ2-2; D unclear. The CDR3 consists of 14 residues. Trimming cost V 1 base and J 7 bases, with 10 bases left between them. CDR1 is PRHDT, CDR2 FYEKMQ, per germline (reference sequence). The CDR3 protein is CASSLVYDGGELFF. CDR3 bases: TGTGCCAGCAGCTTAGTTTATGATGGCGGGGAGCTGTTTTTT.